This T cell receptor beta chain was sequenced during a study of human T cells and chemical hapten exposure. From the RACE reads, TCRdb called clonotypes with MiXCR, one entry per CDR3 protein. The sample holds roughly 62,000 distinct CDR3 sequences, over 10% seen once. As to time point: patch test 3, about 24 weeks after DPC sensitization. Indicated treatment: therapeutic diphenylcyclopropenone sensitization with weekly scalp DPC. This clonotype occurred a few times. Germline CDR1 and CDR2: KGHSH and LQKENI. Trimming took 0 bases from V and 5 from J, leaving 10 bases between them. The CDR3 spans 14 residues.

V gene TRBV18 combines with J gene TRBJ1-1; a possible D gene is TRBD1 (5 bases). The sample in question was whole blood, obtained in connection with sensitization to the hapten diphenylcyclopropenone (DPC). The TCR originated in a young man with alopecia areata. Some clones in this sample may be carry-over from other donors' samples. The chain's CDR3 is CASSPPFGGTEAFF. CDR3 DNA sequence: TGTGCCAGCTCACCACCCTTCGGGGGGACTGAAGCTTTCTTT.